This T cell receptor beta chain was identified during a study of CD8+ T cells in alopecia areata. General study results and limits: Compared with normal scalp, lesional scalp had higher clonality and more expanded CD8+ clones.

From germline, CDR1 is SQVTM and CDR2 ANQGSEA. CDR3 size: 13 residues. The junction had 3 bases not matched to a gene; V was cut back by 6 bases and J by 4 bases. Documented treatment: oral pan-JAK inhibitor, 5-10 mg twice daily. A note on this clone: Its antigen is undetermined.

cDNA serving as the sequencing template came from extracted, reverse transcribed RNA. Libraries were prepared by immunoSEQ multiplex PCR; TCRdb keeps only in-frame clonotypes and omits some of them. The sample records around 270,000 clones, about three fifths being singletons. The V call is TRBV29-1, the J call TRBJ2-3; 11 bases fit TRBD2. The sequencing here drew on CD4+ T cells sorted from blood, taken at week 24, from a patient treated with tofacitinib. The sequence was obtained from a human donor with alopecia areata. Here the CDR3 reads CSVGTSGSDTQYF. CDR3 nucleotides: TGCAGCGTGGGGACTAGCGGTTCAGATACGCAGTATTTT.